These T cell receptor beta chains were read from a single sample in a study of control samples from healthy donors and cancer patients. The protocol was immunoSEQ multiplex PCR, while the TCRdb copy is restricted to in-frame clones and leaves out a portion. The sample consists of about 160,000 clones, roughly 95% of them appearing once. The specimen was blood. These receptors were obtained from a woman aged 25 to 39 in good health. CDR3s include the opening cysteine and the closing phenylalanine or tryptophan. Each record gives: J gene, V gene, clone size, D gene, CDR3 protein, CDR3 DNA. A D gene is named only where the DNA matches it firmly. Not all rows give a size; the values are once, few, many and, for expanded clones, a class.

J: TRBJ1-4
V: TRBV7-2
size: .
D: .
CDR3: CASSLGARGGEKLFF
DNA: TGTGCCAGCAGCTTAGGAGCAAGGGGTGGTGAAAAACTGTTTTTT

J: TRBJ1-1
V: TRBV5-1
size: .
D: .
CDR3: CASSFTENTEAFF
DNA: TGCGCCAGCAGCTTCACAGAGAACACTGAAGCTTTCTTT

J: TRBJ1-3
V: TRBV6-5
size: .
D: .
CDR3: CASMGNSGNTIYF
DNA: TGTGCCAGCATGGGGAACTCTGGAAACACCATATATTTT

J: TRBJ2-1
V: TRBV6-5
size: .
D: TRBD2
CDR3: CASSPYSGGGDEQFF
DNA: TGTGCCAGCAGTCCTTATTCCGGGGGAGGGGATGAGCAGTTCTTC

J: TRBJ1-2
V: TRBV27
size: .
D: TRBD1
CDR3: CASRGTANYGYTF
DNA: TGTGCCAGCAGGGGGACAGCCAACTATGGCTACACCTTC

J: TRBJ1-1
V: TRBV3-1/TRBV3-2
size: .
D: .
CDR3: CASSLGPEAFF
DNA: TGTGCCAGCAGCCTGGGGCCTGAAGCTTTCTTT

J: TRBJ2-3
V: TRBV5-1
size: .
D: TRBD2
CDR3: CASSLDLAGGTDTQYF
DNA: TGCGCCAGCAGCTTGGACCTAGCGGGAGGCACAGATACGCAGTATTTT

J: TRBJ2-7
V: TRBV19
size: .
D: .
CDR3: CASSTPRVGGTYEQYF
DNA: TGTGCCAGTAGTACCCCGAGGGTCGGGGGCACCTACGAGCAGTACTTC

J: TRBJ1-1
V: TRBV6-6
size: .
D: .
CDR3: CASSQVGTEAFF
DNA: TGTGCCAGCAGCCAGGTTGGCACTGAAGCTTTCTTT

J: TRBJ2-7
V: TRBV28
size: .
D: .
CDR3: CASSPGASYEQYF
DNA: TGTGCCAGCAGCCCAGGAGCCTCCTACGAGCAGTACTTC

J: TRBJ1-6
V: TRBV18
size: .
D: .
CDR3: CASSPLVDSPLHF
DNA: TGTGCCAGCTCACCACTGGTCGATTCACCCCTCCACTTT

J: TRBJ2-5
V: TRBV3-1/TRBV3-2
size: .
D: TRBD2
CDR3: CASRPSGGAQETQYF
DNA: TGTGCCAGCAGACCTAGCGGGGGGGCCCAGGAGACCCAGTACTTC

J: TRBJ2-1
V: TRBV3-1/TRBV3-2
size: .
D: TRBD2
CDR3: CASSQDTGGPENEQFF
DNA: TGTGCCAGCAGCCAAGACACGGGGGGGCCCGAAAATGAGCAGTTCTTC

J: TRBJ1-1
V: TRBV15
size: .
D: .
CDR3: CATSRQMNTEAFF
DNA: TGTGCCACCAGCAGACAGATGAACACTGAAGCTTTCTTT

J: TRBJ1-1
V: TRBV4-1
size: .
D: TRBD1
CDR3: CASSQGRGLLLTEAFF
DNA: TGCGCCAGCAGCCAAGGCAGGGGGCTGCTTCTCACTGAAGCTTTCTTT

J: TRBJ1-5
V: TRBV18
size: .
D: .
CDR3: CASSPPLTQGFNSNQPQHF
DNA: TGTGCCAGCTCACCACCTCTTACGCAGGGCTTTAATAGCAATCAGCCCCAGCATTTT

J: TRBJ1-2
V: TRBV2
size: .
D: .
CDR3: CASSEEGRASYYGYTF
DNA: TGTGCCAGCAGTGAAGAGGGCCGGGCGAGCTACTATGGCTACACCTTC

J: TRBJ2-4
V: TRBV19
size: once
D: .
CDR3: CASSPSSLPQYF
DNA: TGTGCCAGTAGTCCCTCTAGTCTTCCTCAGTACTTC

J: TRBJ1-6
V: TRBV30
size: .
D: .
CDR3: CAWRRRRDNSPLHF
DNA: TGTGCCTGGAGGAGACGGCGTGATAATTCACCCCTCCACTTT

J: TRBJ1-2
V: TRBV29-1
size: once
D: .
CDR3: CSALPAGRYGYTF
DNA: TGCAGCGCCTTGCCAGCAGGGCGCTATGGCTACACCTTC

J: TRBJ2-7
V: TRBV28
size: .
D: TRBD1
CDR3: CASSWTGQGNYEQYF
DNA: TGTGCCAGCAGTTGGACCGGACAGGGAAACTACGAGCAGTACTTC

J: TRBJ1-6
V: TRBV7-8
size: once
D: TRBD1
CDR3: CASSFGQDSPLHF
DNA: TGTGCCAGCAGCTTCGGACAGGACTCACCCCTCCACTTT

J: TRBJ2-3
V: TRBV28
size: .
D: .
CDR3: CASSLTPSTDTQYF
DNA: TGTGCCAGCAGTTTGACACCGAGCACAGATACGCAGTATTTT

J: TRBJ1-3
V: TRBV19
size: .
D: TRBD1
CDR3: CASSTHRGAGNTIYF
DNA: TGTGCCAGTAGTACCCACAGGGGAGCTGGAAACACCATATATTTT

J: TRBJ2-3
V: TRBV2
size: .
D: .
CDR3: CASSVGVGSRATDTQYF
DNA: TGTGCCAGCAGTGTAGGGGTGGGCAGTCGGGCCACAGATACGCAGTATTTT

J: TRBJ2-7
V: TRBV5-1
size: .
D: TRBD1
CDR3: CASSFVGDSSNEQYF
DNA: TGCGCCAGCAGCTTCGTCGGGGACAGTTCGAACGAGCAGTACTTC